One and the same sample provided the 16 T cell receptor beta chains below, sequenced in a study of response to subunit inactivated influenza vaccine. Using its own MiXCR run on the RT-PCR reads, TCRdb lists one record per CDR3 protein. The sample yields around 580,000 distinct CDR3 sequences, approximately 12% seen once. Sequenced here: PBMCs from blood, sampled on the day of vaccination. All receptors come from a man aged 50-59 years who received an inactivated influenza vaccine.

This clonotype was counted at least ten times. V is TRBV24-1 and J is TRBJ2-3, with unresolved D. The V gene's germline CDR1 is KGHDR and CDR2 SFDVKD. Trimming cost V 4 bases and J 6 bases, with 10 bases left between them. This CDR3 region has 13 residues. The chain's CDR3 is CATSEASVDTQYF. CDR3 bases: TGTGCCACCAGTGAGGCCTCGGTGGATACGCAGTATTTT.

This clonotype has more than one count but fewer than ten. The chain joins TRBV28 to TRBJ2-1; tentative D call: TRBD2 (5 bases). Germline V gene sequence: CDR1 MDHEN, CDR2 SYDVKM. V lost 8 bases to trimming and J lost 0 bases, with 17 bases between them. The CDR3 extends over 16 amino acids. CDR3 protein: CASGLPGLISYNEQFF. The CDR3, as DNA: TGTGCCAGCGGGCTACCCGGACTTATCTCCTACAATGAGCAGTTCTTC.

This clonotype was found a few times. The CDR3, as DNA: TGTGCCAGCAGCTTAGGCAAGGCGACCACCGGGGAGCTGTTTTTT. Residues: CASSLGKATTGELFF. This chain links TRBV7-9 with TRBJ2-2; D gene ambiguous. Germline loops: CDR1 SEHNR, CDR2 FQNEAQ (reference sequence). V lost 1 base to trimming and J lost 4 bases, with 10 bases between them. The CDR3 length is 15 residues.

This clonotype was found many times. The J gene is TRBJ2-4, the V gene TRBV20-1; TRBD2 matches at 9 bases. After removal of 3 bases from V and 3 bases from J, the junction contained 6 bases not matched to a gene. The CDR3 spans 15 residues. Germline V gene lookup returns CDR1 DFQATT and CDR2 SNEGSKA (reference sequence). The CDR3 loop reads CSARGGGAVKNIQYF. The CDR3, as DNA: TGCAGTGCTAGGGGCGGGGGGGCCGTCAAAAACATTCAGTACTTC.

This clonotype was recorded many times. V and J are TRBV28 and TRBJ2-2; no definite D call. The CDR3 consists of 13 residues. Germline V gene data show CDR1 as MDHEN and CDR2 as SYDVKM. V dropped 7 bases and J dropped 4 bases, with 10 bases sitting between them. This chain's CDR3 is CASTPSRTGELFF. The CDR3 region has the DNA TGTGCCAGCACGCCATCTCGCACCGGGGAGCTGTTTTTT.

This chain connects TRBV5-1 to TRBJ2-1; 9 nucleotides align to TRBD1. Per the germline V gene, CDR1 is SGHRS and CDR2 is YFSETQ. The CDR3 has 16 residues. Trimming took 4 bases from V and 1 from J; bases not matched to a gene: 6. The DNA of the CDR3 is TGCGCCAGCAGCCCCCTGGGACAGGGTTCCTACAATGAGCAGTTCTTC. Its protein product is CASSPLGQGSYNEQFF. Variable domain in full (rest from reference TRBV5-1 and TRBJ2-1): KAGVTQTPRYLIKTRGQQVTLSCSPISGHRSVSWYQQTPGQGLQFLFEYFSETQRNKGNFPGRFSGRQFSNSRSEMNVSTLELGDSALYLCASSPLGQGSYNEQFFGPGTRLTVL.

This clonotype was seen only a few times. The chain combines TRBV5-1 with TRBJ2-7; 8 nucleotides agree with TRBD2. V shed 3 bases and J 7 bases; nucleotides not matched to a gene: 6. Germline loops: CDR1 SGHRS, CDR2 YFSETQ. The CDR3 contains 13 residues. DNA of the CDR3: TGCGCCAGCAGCTCCATAGCGGGGTGGGAGCAGTACTTC. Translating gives CASSSIAGWEQYF.

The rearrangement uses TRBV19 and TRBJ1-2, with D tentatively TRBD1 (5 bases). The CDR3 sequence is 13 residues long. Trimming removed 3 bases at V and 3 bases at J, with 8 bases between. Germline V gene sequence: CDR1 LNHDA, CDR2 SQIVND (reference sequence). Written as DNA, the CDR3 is TGTGCCAGTAGTATTAAGGGACACTATGGCTACACCTTC. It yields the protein CASSIKGHYGYTF.

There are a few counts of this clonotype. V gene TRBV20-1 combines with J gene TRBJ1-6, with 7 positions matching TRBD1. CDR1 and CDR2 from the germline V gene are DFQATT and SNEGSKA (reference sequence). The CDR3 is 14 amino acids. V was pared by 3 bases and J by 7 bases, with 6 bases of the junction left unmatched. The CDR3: CSASKGAGNSPLHF. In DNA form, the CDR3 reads TGCAGTGCTAGTAAGGGGGCCGGCAATTCACCCCTCCACTTT.

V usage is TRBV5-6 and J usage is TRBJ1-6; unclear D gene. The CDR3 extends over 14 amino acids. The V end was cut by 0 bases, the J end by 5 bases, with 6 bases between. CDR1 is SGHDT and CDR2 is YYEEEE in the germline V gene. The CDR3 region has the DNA TGTGCCAGCAGCTTGGATCGGGATAATTCACCCCTCCACTTT. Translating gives CASSLDRDNSPLHF.

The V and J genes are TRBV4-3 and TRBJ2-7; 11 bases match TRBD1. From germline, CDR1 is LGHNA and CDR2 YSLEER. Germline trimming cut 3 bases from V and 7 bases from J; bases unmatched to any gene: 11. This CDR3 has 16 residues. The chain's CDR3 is CASSHLSGQGAREQYF. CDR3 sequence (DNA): TGCGCCAGCAGCCACCTATCCGGACAGGGGGCTCGAGAGCAGTACTTC.

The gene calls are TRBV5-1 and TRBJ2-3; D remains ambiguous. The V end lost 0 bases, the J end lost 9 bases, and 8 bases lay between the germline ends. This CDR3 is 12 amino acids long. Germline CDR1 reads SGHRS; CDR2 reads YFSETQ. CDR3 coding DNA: TGCGCCAGCAGCTTGGATCAAGTCACGCAGTATTTT. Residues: CASSLDQVTQYF.

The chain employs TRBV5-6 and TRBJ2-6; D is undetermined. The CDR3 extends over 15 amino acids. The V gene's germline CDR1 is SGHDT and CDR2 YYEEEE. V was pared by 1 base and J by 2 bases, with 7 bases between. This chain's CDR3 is CASSLSSTGANVLTF. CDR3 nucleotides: TGTGCCAGCAGCTTGTCCTCGACTGGGGCCAACGTCCTGACTTTC.

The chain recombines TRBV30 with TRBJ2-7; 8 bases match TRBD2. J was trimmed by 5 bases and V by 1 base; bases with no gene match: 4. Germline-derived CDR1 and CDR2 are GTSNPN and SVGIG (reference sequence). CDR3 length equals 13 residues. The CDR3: CAWSAGRANEQYF. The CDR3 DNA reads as TGTGCCTGGAGTGCCGGGAGGGCCAACGAGCAGTACTTC.

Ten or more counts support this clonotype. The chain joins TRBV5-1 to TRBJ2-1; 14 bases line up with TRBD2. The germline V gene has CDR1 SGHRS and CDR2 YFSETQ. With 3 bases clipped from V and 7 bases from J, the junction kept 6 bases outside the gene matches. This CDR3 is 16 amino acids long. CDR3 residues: CASSWTSGRRLNEQFF. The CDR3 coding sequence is TGCGCCAGCAGCTGGACTAGCGGGAGGAGATTGAATGAGCAGTTCTTC.

In nucleotides, the CDR3 is TGTGCCAGCAGCTACAACAGGGACCACGAGCAGTACTTC. Its translation: CASSYNRDHEQYF. This chain links TRBV7-2 with TRBJ2-7, with D possibly being TRBD1 (6 bases). Trimming removed 4 bases from V and 5 bases from J, with 12 bases in between. CDR1 is SGHTA, CDR2 FQGNSA, per germline. The length of the CDR3 is 13 residues.